This T cell receptor beta chain was sequenced for a study of T cells after yellow fever vaccination. Findings and caveats of the study: Booster samples showed a return of most primary-vaccination clones (about 97% CD4, 88% CD8). Some clonotypes were seen in both the CD4 and the CD8 compartments. These made up a small share and likely arose from convergent recombination. Any FACS-sorted repertoire could hold abundant clonotypes that contaminate it from the bulk population.

Researchers made TCR cDNA using 5'RACE template switching, and this step added a universal primer site and UMIs. TCRdb called the 5' RACE reads again in MiXCR, with one record for every CDR3 protein. Of some 250,000 distinct CDR3 sequences in the sample, 6.9% were seen once. The CDR3 is made up of 14 amino acids. The V segment lost 2 bases and the J segment 4 bases; nucleotides outside the gene matches: 1. From germline, CDR1 is ENHRY and CDR2 SYGVKD. In its sample, this clonotype was seen many times. Antigen: not known. This TCR was sampled from a man younger than 45 who received the YFV17D yellow fever vaccine. V and J are TRBV10-3 and TRBJ1-1; the match to TRBD1 covers 10 bases. This specimen was CD4+ T cells sorted from PBMCs, taken 15 days after the yellow fever booster vaccination. CDR3 coding DNA: TGTGCCATCAGTGAGGGACAGGGGGGCACTGAAGCTTTCTTT. Protein product: CAISEGQGGTEAFF.